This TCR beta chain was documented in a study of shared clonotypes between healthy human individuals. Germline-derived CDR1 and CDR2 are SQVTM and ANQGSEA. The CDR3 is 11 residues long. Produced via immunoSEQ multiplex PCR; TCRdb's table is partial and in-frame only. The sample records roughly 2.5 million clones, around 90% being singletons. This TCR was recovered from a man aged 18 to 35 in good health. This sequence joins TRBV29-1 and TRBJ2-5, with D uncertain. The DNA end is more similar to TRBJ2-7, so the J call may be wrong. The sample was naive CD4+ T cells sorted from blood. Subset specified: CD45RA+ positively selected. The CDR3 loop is CSVEVAYEQYF. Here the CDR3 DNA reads TGCAGCGTTGAGGTGGCCTACGAGCAGTACTTC.